This section outlines one T cell receptor beta chain sequence together with its context. As yet, its antigen is unknown. This entry is derived from a study of T cell repertoires in cytomegalovirus infection. Across the study: Selected CMV epitopes included recently identified HLA-C-restricted ones as well as well-studied HLA-B-restricted ones. Public TCR beta signatures were indicative of both CMV infection and a matching HLA type. Study findings and constraints: Identification of carriers of CMV plus the relevant HLA was achieved through cumulative public TCR beta family frequency. Dominant in the ex vivo response were TCR beta clonotypes restricted by HLA-C and specific for CMV.

In TCRdb, the reads were re-called with MiXCR into one record per CDR3 protein. In the table there are about 920,000 distinct CDR3 sequences, approximately 30% of which are singletons. Here the sequenced sample was cultured CD8+ T cells from PBMCs, taken from culture after CMV antigen stimulation. The source is a human donor in good health (CMV status not recorded). Some clones in this sample may be carry-over from other donors' samples.

The DNA of the CDR3 is TGTGCCAGCAGCGCCGGGACTAGCGGGGCTCCGTACTTC. Translated, it gives CASSAGTSGAPYF. The chain links TRBV9 to TRBJ2-4; 13 bases align to TRBD2. The CDR3 is made up of 13 amino acids. The trim removed 3 bases at V and 15 bases at J, leaving 6 bases unmatched. Germline V gene sequence: CDR1 SGDLS, CDR2 YYNGEE. The whole variable domain, filled in from reference TRBV9 and TRBJ2-4, reads DSGVTQTPKHLITATGQRVTLRCSPRSGDLSVYWYQQSLDQGLQFLIQYYNGEERAKGNILERFSAQQFPDLHSELNLSSLELGDSALYFCASSAGTSGAPYFGAGTRLSVL.